This entry lists 22 T cell receptor beta chains sequenced from one sample in a study of blood T cell repertoires in COVID-19. Using immunoSEQ multiplex PCR, the repertoire was profiled, and TCRdb retains in-frame clones only, with some absent. The table lists around 170,000 clones, 85% to 90% of them singletons. Sequenced material: peripheral blood. Receptors were obtained from a man aged 50 to 59 with active or convalescent COVID-19.

This clone appeared a single time. The chain uses TRBV9 and TRBJ1-3; 9 nucleotides match TRBD1. The CDR3 sequence is 18 residues long. CDR1 and CDR2 (germline): SGDLS, YYNGEE. V lost 0 bases and J lost 0; bases outside the gene matches: 7. CDR3 region: CASSVGTGQGNSGNTIYF. CDR3 coding DNA: TGTGCCAGCAGCGTAGGGACGGGACAGGGAAACTCTGGAAACACCATATATTTT.

This clone was detected only a few times. This chain connects TRBV29-1 to TRBJ2-3, with 12 bases aligning to TRBD2. This CDR3 region has 13 residues. Germline V CDR1 and CDR2: SQVTM, ANQGSEA. V dropped 7 bases and J dropped 4; count of bases not matched to a gene: 3. The CDR3 here is CSARTSGADTQYF. CDR3 in DNA: TGCAGCGCCAGGACTAGCGGGGCAGATACGCAGTATTTT.

This clone turned up a few times. The chain couples TRBV6-2 or TRBV6-3 to TRBJ1-1, with 7 bases identical to TRBD1. Germline-derived CDR1 and CDR2 are MNHEY and SVGEGT. This CDR3 has 13 residues. The V gene end was trimmed by 2 bases and the J gene end by 7 bases; junction bases not matched to a gene: 4. The CDR3 region is CASSYGGGGEAFF. In DNA, the CDR3 is TGTGCCAGCAGTTACGGAGGGGGCGGTGAAGCTTTCTTT.

The V call is TRBV6-5, the J call TRBJ1-2; 8 bases match TRBD1. J gave up 2 bases and V 6 bases, and 5 bases lay outside the gene matches. The CDR3 has 14 amino acids. Germline V gene lookup returns CDR1 MNHEY and CDR2 SVGAGI. The CDR3 nucleotides are TGTGCCAGCAGCTCGGGACAGGCAAACTATGGCTACACCTTC. Encoded protein: CASSSGQANYGYTF.

The chain combines TRBV5-1 with TRBJ2-5; no firm D call. The germline CDR1 and CDR2 sequences are SGHRS and YFSETQ. The CDR3 is made up of 15 amino acids. Trimming cost V 1 base and J 4 bases, with 14 bases left between them. In DNA form, the CDR3 reads TGCGCCAGCAGCTTGTCTTTTGGCCGGGTAGAGACCCAGTACTTC. It is translated as CASSLSFGRVETQYF.

The chain combines TRBV9 with TRBJ2-1; TRBD1 might be the D (6 bases). V was shortened by 0 bases and J by 8 bases, with 15 bases between the two germline ends. CDR1 and CDR2 (germline): SGDLS, YYNGEE. The CDR3 is made up of 15 amino acids. This chain's CDR3 is CASSVAGQLLYEQFF. The CDR3 DNA reads TGTGCCAGCAGCGTAGCTGGACAGTTACTGTATGAGCAGTTCTTC.

The chain is built from TRBV4-3 and TRBJ1-2, with D hard to call. Germline loops: CDR1 LGHNA, CDR2 YSLEER. Trimming took 1 base from V and 1 from J, leaving 10 bases between them. The CDR3 loop spans 15 amino acids. This CDR3 is CASSQALTYNYGYTF. The CDR3 DNA is TGCGCCAGCAGCCAAGCACTGACTTATAACTATGGCTACACCTTC.

J is TRBJ2-1 and V is TRBV4-2, with TRBD2 as a possible D gene (5 bases). The CDR3 runs 13 residues. V was pared by 0 bases and J by 9 bases, with 9 bases between. Germline CDR1 is LGHNA and CDR2 is YNFKEQ. The CDR3 loop is CASSQDTRGEQFF. CDR3 nucleotides: TGTGCCAGCAGCCAAGATACACGGGGTGAGCAGTTCTTC.

This chain joins TRBV7-2 and TRBJ2-7; a possible D gene is TRBD2 (6 bases). This CDR3 spans 15 amino acids. The ends were cut back, 0 bases at V and 7 bases at J, with 16 bases in the middle. Germline CDR1 reads SGHTA; CDR2 reads FQGNSA. The DNA for the CDR3 is TGTGCCAGCAGCTTAGCCCGGACTACCTCGGCGGAGCAGTACTTC. It codes for CASSLARTTSAEQYF.

The gene calls are TRBV19 and TRBJ2-1; D remains ambiguous. The CDR3 spans 17 residues. Trimming pared 0 bases from V and 10 bases from J, leaving 22 bases between. Germline assignment: CDR1 LNHDA and CDR2 SQIVND (reference sequence). CDR3 DNA: TGTGCCAGTAGTATAGACCCCTCCAGGTACCTCCAAGGAGAGCAGTTCTTC. Translation gives CASSIDPSRYLQGEQFF.

The rearrangement links TRBV6-5 to TRBJ2-7, with TRBD1 identical over 7 bases. After removal of 2 bases from V and 3 bases from J, the junction contained 4 bases not matched to a gene. The CDR3 length is 14 residues. Germline V gene data show CDR1 as MNHEY and CDR2 as SVGAGI. The CDR3 nucleotides read TGTGCCAGCAGTTACGCCCGGGACAGCTACGAGCAGTACTTC. Its translation is CASSYARDSYEQYF.

This chain uses TRBV11-1 with TRBJ2-1; TRBD2 matches 10 bases. CDR1 and CDR2 from the germline V gene are SGHAT and FQDESV (reference sequence). The ends lost 4 bases at V and 8 bases at J; junction bases unmatched: 11. The CDR3 contains 16 residues. Here the CDR3 reads CASSYIAGGVVDEQFF. DNA of the CDR3: TGTGCCAGCAGCTATATAGCGGGAGGCGTAGTAGATGAGCAGTTCTTC.

The chain has TRBV24-1 and TRBJ2-6; D is perhaps TRBD2 (5 bases). The germline V gene encodes CDR1 KGHDR and CDR2 SFDVKD. The CDR3 extends over 16 amino acids. The ends were cut back, 5 bases at V and 3 bases at J, with 13 bases in the middle. CDR3 in amino acids: CATSGGRGSGANVLTF. The CDR3 bases are TGTGCCACCAGTGGGGGTCGGGGAAGTGGGGCCAACGTCCTGACTTTC.

This chain links TRBV6-5 with TRBJ1-5; D unresolved. Germline CDR1 reads MNHEY; CDR2 reads SVGAGI. The CDR3 is 13 amino acids. V shed 4 bases and J shed 4 bases, with 8 bases lying between them. The CDR3 is CASSLQMNQPQHF. In nucleotides, the CDR3 is TGTGCCAGCAGTTTACAGATGAATCAGCCCCAGCATTTT.

The chain links TRBV12-3 or TRBV12-4 to TRBJ2-7; D perhaps matches TRBD2 (6 bases). V lost 0 bases to trimming and J lost 6 bases, with 6 bases between them. The CDR3 is 12 amino acids. CDR3 DNA: TGTGCCAGCAGTTTAGCGGGAGGCGAGCAGTACTTC. This gives the protein CASSLAGGEQYF.

This clone was found a few times. The chain combines TRBV4-3 with TRBJ1-4, with 9 bases identical to TRBD1. Germline loops: CDR1 LGHNA, CDR2 YSLEER. Trimming took 4 bases from V and 8 from J; bases not matched to a gene: 8. The CDR3 loop spans 15 amino acids. The CDR3 DNA is TGCGCCAGCAGCCCCCGGACAGGGGAAGGAGAAAAACTGTTTTTT. It yields the protein CASSPRTGEGEKLFF.

CDR3 residues: CASSLVPVDEKLFF. For the CDR3, the DNA is TGTGCCAGCAGCTTAGTCCCGGTAGATGAAAAACTGTTTTTT. V and J are TRBV11-3 and TRBJ1-4; D uncertain. The V and J ends lost 1 base and 6 bases respectively, with 9 bases between them. Germline V lookup: CDR1 SGHNT, CDR2 YENEEA. The CDR3 length is 14 residues.

The chain links TRBV7-2 to TRBJ2-3; 16 bases agree with TRBD2. The CDR3 sequence is 16 residues long. The junction had 2 bases not matched to a gene; V was cut back by 4 bases and J by 4 bases. Looked up from germline, CDR1 is SGHTA and CDR2 is FQGNSA. In nucleotides, the CDR3 is TGTGCCAGCAGCTCGGGGACTAGCGGGAGGGCAGATACGCAGTATTTT. It codes for CASSSGTSGRADTQYF.

This clone was seen only a few times. The rearrangement links TRBV19 to TRBJ1-1; TRBD1 is a possible D gene (6 bases). V lost 7 bases and J lost 5, with 17 bases in between. Germline V gene lookup returns CDR1 LNHDA and CDR2 SQIVND (reference sequence). This CDR3 is built from 14 residues. The CDR3 DNA reads as TGTGCCAGTACTCGCCAGGGAAGGGGGACTGAAGCTTTCTTT. It is translated as CASTRQGRGTEAFF.

The J gene is TRBJ2-3, the V gene TRBV5-4, with a weak D call TRBD2 (5 bases). V lost 2 bases to trimming and J lost 3 bases, with 7 bases between them. The CDR3 sequence is 13 residues long. Germline V gives CDR1 SGHNT, CDR2 YYREEE (reference sequence). CDR3 DNA: TGTGCCAGCAGCTTTGGAGGTACAGATACGCAGTATTTT. It translates to CASSFGGTDTQYF.

The rearrangement joins TRBV27 to TRBJ1-6; 7 nucleotides match TRBD1. The CDR3 has 14 residues. V gave up 5 bases and J gave up 9 bases; unmatched junction bases: 7. Germline V lookup: CDR1 MNHEY, CDR2 SMNVEV (reference sequence). This chain's CDR3 is CASSRQGDSSPLHF. The CDR3 DNA sequence: TGTGCCAGCAGTCGCCAGGGGGATAGTTCACCCCTCCACTTT.

The chain employs TRBV5-5 and TRBJ2-5; weak D call: TRBD1 (5 bases). The CDR3 length is 14 residues. Trimming stripped 0 bases from V and 3 bases from J, with 9 bases between. CDR1 SGHKS and CDR2 YYEKEE come from the germline V gene (reference sequence). The CDR3 reads CASSLAGWKETQYF. The CDR3 nucleotides read TGTGCCAGCAGCTTGGCAGGGTGGAAAGAGACCCAGTACTTC.